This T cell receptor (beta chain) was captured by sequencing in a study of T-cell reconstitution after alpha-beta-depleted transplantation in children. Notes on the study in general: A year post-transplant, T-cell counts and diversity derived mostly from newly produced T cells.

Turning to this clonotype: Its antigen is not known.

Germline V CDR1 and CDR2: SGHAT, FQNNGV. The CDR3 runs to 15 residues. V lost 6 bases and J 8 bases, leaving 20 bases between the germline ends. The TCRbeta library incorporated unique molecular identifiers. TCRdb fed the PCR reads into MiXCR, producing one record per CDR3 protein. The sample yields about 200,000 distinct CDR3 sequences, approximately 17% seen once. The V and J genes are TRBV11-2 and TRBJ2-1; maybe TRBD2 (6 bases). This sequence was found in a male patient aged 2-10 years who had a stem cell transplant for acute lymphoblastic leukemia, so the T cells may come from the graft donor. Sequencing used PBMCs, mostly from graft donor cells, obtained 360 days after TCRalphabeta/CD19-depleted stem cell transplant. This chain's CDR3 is CASSPGTLTIHEQFF. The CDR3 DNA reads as TGTGCCAGCAGTCCTGGGACTCTGACAATACATGAGCAGTTCTTC.